This entry concerns a single TCR beta chain. This entry comes from a study of blood T cell repertoires in COVID-19. Study background: Samples of COVID-19 (acute and convalescent) were obtained from the United States, Italy and Spain.

Generated by immunoSEQ multiplex PCR, the TCRdb table keeps only in-frame clones and is missing some. Found here are about 94,000 clones, around 87% of them singletons; the top ten hold 6% to 9.5%. Sequenced material: peripheral blood. The TCR was taken from a human donor with acute or convalescent COVID-19. The donor label of this sample is uncertain.

The CDR3 bases are TGTGCCAGCAGCTCGGCAGGCCGTAATGAAAAACTGTTTTTT. Translated, it gives CASSSAGRNEKLFF. The gene calls are TRBV11-2 and TRBJ1-4; D is uncertain. There are 14 residues in the CDR3. With 4 bases removed from V and 4 bases from J, the gap between germline ends came to 10 bases. Germline assignment: CDR1 SGHAT and CDR2 FQNNGV.